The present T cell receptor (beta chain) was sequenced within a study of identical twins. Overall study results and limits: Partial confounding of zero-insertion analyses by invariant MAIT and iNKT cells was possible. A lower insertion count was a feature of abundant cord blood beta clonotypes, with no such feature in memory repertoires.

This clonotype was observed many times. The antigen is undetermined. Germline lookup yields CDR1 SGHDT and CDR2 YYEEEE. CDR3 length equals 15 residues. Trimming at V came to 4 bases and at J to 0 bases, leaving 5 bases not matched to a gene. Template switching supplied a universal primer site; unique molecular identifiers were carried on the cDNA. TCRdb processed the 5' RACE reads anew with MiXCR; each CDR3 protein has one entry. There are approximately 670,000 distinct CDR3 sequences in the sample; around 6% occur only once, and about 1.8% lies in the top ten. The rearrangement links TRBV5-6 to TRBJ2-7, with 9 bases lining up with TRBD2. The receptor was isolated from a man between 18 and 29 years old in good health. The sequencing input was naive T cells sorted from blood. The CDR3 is CASSPTSGNSYEQYF. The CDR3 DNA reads TGTGCCAGCAGCCCGACTAGCGGCAACTCCTACGAGCAGTACTTC.